Listed here is a single T cell receptor beta chain. Mismatch with germline at one junction end may stem from a read error. This sample was included in a study of tumor-infiltrating lymphocytes in primary liver carcinoma. Total RNA and DNA came together from about 21-30 mg of bulk tissue without cell sorting. Those sampled were patients whose primary liver carcinoma was treated by surgical resection. The investigators made TCR beta cDNA from approximately 510 ng total RNA, using a constant-region primer. For TCR beta, libraries were produced by three nested multiplex PCR rounds using slightly modified ARM-PCR. Each CDR3 protein gets one entry after TCRdb re-called the multiplex PCR reads with MiXCR. Among 65,000 to 90,000 distinct CDR3 sequences listed, more than 65% were seen once. The clonotype was recovered from a man between 40 and 49 years old with primary liver carcinoma and hepatitis B virus infection. The sample taken for sequencing was liver tumor tissue from sampling region 1. Indicated subset: tumor region T1, superior pole.

This chain's CDR3 is CASRPSRDRDYDYAF. The CDR3 bases are TGTGCCAGCAGACCCTCCCGGGACAGAGATTATGACTACGCCTTC. The chain links TRBV6-5 to TRBJ1-2; 7 bases line up with TRBD1. This CDR3 is built from 15 residues. Per the germline V gene, CDR1 is MNHEY and CDR2 is SVGAGI.